This T cell receptor (beta chain) was recovered during a study of blood T cell repertoires in COVID-19. As for the study in general: The samples span acute and convalescent COVID-19 from the United States, Italy and Spain.

Per the original methods: Researchers report that nucleated cell counts were estimated from reference gene primer amplification. Clones were sequenced by immunoSEQ multiplex PCR, and TCRdb holds only the in-frame ones, with some missing. V and J calls plus clone size are reproduced from that table; the DNA served to infer D and trimming. The sample lists 150,000 to 180,000 clones, 60% to 85% seen once, with around 1.7% in the top ten. In this sample, this clone turned up once. The V end lost 3 bases, the J end lost 7 bases, and 12 bases lay between the germline ends. This CDR3 is built from 13 residues.

The clonotype comes from a man aged 80 or over with acute or convalescent COVID-19. What was sequenced was peripheral blood. The chain couples TRBV12-3 or TRBV12-4 to TRBJ1-2, with D hard to call. Here the CDR3 reads CASSFGLAGGYTF. The DNA of the CDR3 is TGTGCCAGCAGTTTTGGCCTAGCGGGTGGCTACACCTTC.